The T cell receptor beta chain described here comes from a study of cytomegalovirus exposure and HLA in healthy donors. Background on the study: Approximately 85 million unique TCRs from HLA-typed donors were held in an early data release.

General observations from the study: Roughly uniform depth of sequencing across donors was assumed in presence/absence analyses. Diagnosis of cytomegalovirus status made by the classifier reportedly showed high specificity and sensitivity. A cluster of highly shared sequence variants was likely a sequencing artifact.

Both 60 Vbeta primers and 13 Jbeta primers went into the PCR. Generated by immunoSEQ multiplex PCR, the TCRdb table keeps only in-frame clones and is missing some. Here the sample table reports 150,000 or so clones. From germline, CDR1 is SNHLY and CDR2 FYNNEI. The CDR3 runs 11 residues. The ends were cut back, 7 bases at V and 15 bases at J, with 16 bases in the middle. To note about this clone: What it binds is not known.

The sample was PBMCs. The receptor was isolated from a woman between 50 and 59 years old in good health and CMV-seronegative. V gene TRBV2 combines with J gene TRBJ2-1, with D maybe TRBD2 (5 bases). The CDR3 region has the DNA TGTGCCAGCATCGGAATGGACTCGCTGTTCTTC. Translation gives CASIGMDSLFF.